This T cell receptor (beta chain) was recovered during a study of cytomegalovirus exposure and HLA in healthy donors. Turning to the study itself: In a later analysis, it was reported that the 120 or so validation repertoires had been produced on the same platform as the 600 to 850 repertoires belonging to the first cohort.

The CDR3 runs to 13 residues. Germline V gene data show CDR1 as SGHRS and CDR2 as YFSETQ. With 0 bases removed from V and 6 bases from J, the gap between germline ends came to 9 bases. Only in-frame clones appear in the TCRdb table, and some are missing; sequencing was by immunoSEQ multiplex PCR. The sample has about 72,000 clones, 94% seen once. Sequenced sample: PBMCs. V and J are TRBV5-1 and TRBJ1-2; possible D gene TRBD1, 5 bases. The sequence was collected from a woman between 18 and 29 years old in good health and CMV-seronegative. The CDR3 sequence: CASSLAGLDGYTF. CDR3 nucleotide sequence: TGCGCCAGCAGCTTGGCAGGGCTCGATGGCTACACCTTC.